What follows is one TCR beta chain and its context. This clonotype was recorded at least ten times. Its antigen is not yet known. Base qualities were left out, and no much larger clone turns up one base away. These data originate in a study of Graves' ophthalmopathy and Graves' hyperthyroidism (dated by TCRdb to 2017 to 2018). Describing the broader study: Peripheral blood was collected before any treatment was given, at the time of initial diagnosis. The study used TCR beta repertoire signatures to distinguish Graves' ophthalmopathy from Graves' hyperthyroidism and to predict progression to ophthalmopathy. In total, approximately 140 blood samples were TCR-sequenced: fewer than 50 ophthalmopathy, about 75 hyperthyroidism and approximately 17 hyperthyroidism-to-ophthalmopathy patients. To explore V-J signatures that separate ophthalmopathy from hyperthyroidism, a discovery set of 95 to 100 patients was enrolled, consisting of 43 with ophthalmopathy and 55 to 65 with stable hyperthyroidism. For independent validation, a separate cohort was made up of 18 to 20 hyperthyroidism patients plus 17 patients who later progressed from hyperthyroidism to ophthalmopathy. In more than five hyperthyroidism patients, T-cell repertoires of thyroid tissue and blood were compared. Following sample collection, hyperthyroidism patients were given methimazole at a starting dose of 30 mg daily, and ophthalmopathy patients were given high-dose intravenous methylprednisolone. The approximately 90 discovery patients were randomly split 7:3 into training and test sets. The paper's findings and limits, for the study overall: In cross-validation, the 13-signature model distinguished ophthalmopathy from stable hyperthyroidism with around 90% sensitivity and around 81% specificity, while in the test set the corresponding values were around 79% and 71%. No statistical method was used to set the sample size in advance, and the investigators knew which group each participant was assigned to. In validation, the model predicted ophthalmopathy progression with less than 71% sensitivity and roughly 72% specificity; more than ten predicted patients were CT-confirmed with GO in a median of approximately 6.5 months. Most expanded thyroid clonotypes with frequency above 0.001 were also detected in blood, suggesting blood repertoires may reflect the thyroid immune response.

As encoded in the germline V gene (reference sequence), CDR1 is LGHDT while CDR2 is YNNKEL. Trimmed from V: 4 bases; trimmed from J: 2 bases; junction bases lacking a gene match: 4. The CDR3 numbers 14 residues from cysteine through phenylalanine. Just CDR3 DNA is preserved here, 42 bases in frame from base 1. For repertoire sequencing, TCR beta CDR3 regions were amplified from RNA transcripts. A first-round RT-PCR used HTBI primers with the Qiagen OneStep RT-PCR kit, followed by a second-round multiplex PCR, size selection and purification. Libraries were sequenced paired-end with 100 bp reads on an Illumina HiSeq2000. In the source study's methods: SOAPnuke was used to process the reads, throwing out any read that had adapters, had uncalled bases, had a mean Phred below 15, or lacked an exact constant-primer or identifier match. High-quality paired reads were merged with COPE v1.2.5. Each unique nucleotide sequence was treated as a clonotype, and MiTCR v1.1 was used to align the clonotypes to the IMGT TRB V, D and J references. Analysis was restricted to V-J combinations with a frequency above 0.0001, which covered 99.2% of repertoires. For each V-J combination, a TCR clonal expansion and chaos score was defined as F50 clonal expansion divided by the chaos observed in the TCRdist matrix. Welch's t-statistics and random forest were used to reduce the features to approximately 13 V-J combinations, which were then used as input to a naive Bayes classifier. The Morisita-Horn index was used to measure how similar the thyroid and blood repertoires were. The raw public data were reprocessed by TCRdb itself: fastp quality trimming at Q25, MiXCR clonotype calling, in-frame beta chains only. Rows are unified per CDR3 protein, each entry keeping the most common DNA and genes. TCRdb, rather than the study authors, made the V and J calls. Recorded for this sample are over 150,000 distinct CDR3 sequences; 30% to 45% of them occurred a single time. Roughly 5.2% of the sample goes to the ten largest clones.

Patients with ophthalmopathy had moderately to severely active disease, with a Clinical Activity Score of 3 or more, a NOSPECS grade of 4 or more, and a disease duration of less than 3 months. Patients were excluded if they had other autoimmune diseases, uncontrolled infections, pregnancy or lactation. Clinical symptoms, serum thyroxine, TRAb, thyroid ultrasound and orbital computed tomography were used for diagnosis. Using Ficoll-Paque density gradient centrifugation, PBMCs were isolated from 8.5 to 10 ml of fresh peripheral blood. Total RNA was extracted using Trizol reagent, and RNA quality was checked on an Agilent 2100 Bioanalyzer.

The receptor's source is a woman aged 40 to 55 with Graves' ophthalmopathy. Donor details come from another sample of the same person, matched by shared clones. This sequence uses TRBV3-1 and TRBJ2-5; 7 of the junction bases match TRBD1. The specimen sequenced was peripheral blood. The sequenced DNA is TGTGCCAGCAGCCGACAGGGCTTTCAAGAGACCCAGTACTTC. Translated, it gives CASSRQGFQETQYF.